This T cell receptor beta chain emerged from a study of shared clonotypes between healthy human individuals. Study at large: There were three CD4 naive, three CD4 memory, two CD8 naive and one CD8 memory plates per donor.

A note on this clone: The antigen is not known.

This CDR3 contains 19 residues. CDR1 is SGHRS, CDR2 YFSETQ, per germline. Deletions cut 3 bases from V and 3 bases from J, with 22 bases between. Study-level points and caveats: Shared clonotypes across all four donors exceeded non-shared ones in generation probability.

TCRdb's copy holds only in-frame clones and misses some; the assay was immunoSEQ multiplex PCR. The table has millions of clones, around 90% seen once; the top ten hold about 0.13%. The chain couples TRBV5-1 to TRBJ1-6; perhaps TRBD1 as D (5 bases). This sequence was found in a man younger than 35 in good health. Sample: naive CD4+ T cells sorted from blood. Documented subset: CD45RA+ positively selected. CDR3 in DNA: TGCGCCAGCAGCTACGGACAAACCTCTGGGGGGGGCTATAATTCACCCCTCCACTTT. It encodes CASSYGQTSGGGYNSPLHF.